This T cell receptor beta chain was identified during a study of TIL therapy for anti-PD-1-resistant metastatic lung cancer. This was the immunoSEQ v3 assay. The assay was immunoSEQ multiplex PCR, and TCRdb's table has in-frame clones only and misses some. The sample lists 45,000 to 75,000 clones, around 63% occurring once. Time point given: pre-treatment sample, taken before nivolumab and TIL therapy. Per the germline V gene, CDR1 is SGHTA and CDR2 is FQGTGA. This CDR3 has 13 residues. Details on this clone: The junction departs from the called germline gene at one end, perhaps through a read error.

Specimen: blood, collected at baseline. The sequence came from a person aged 25 to 80 with non-small cell lung cancer. The chain employs TRBV7-3 and TRBJ2-7, with TRBD2 matching over 7 bases. The CDR3 loop is CASSMTSSHEQYF. The CDR3 DNA is TGTGCCAGCAGCATGACTAGCTCCCACGAGCAGTACTTC.